Below, 15 T cell receptor beta chains from the same sample are listed, as sequenced in a study of OX40 agonist ivuxolimab in advanced cancers. TCRdb keeps only in-frame clones here, not all; method: immunoSEQ multiplex PCR. The data hold about 40,000 clones, with approximately 86% observed a single time. Sequencing used CD4+ or CD8+ T cells sorted from blood, obtained in a trial of the OX40 agonist ivuxolimab. The receptors originated from an adult with an advanced solid tumor such as melanoma, head and neck, liver or kidney cancer.

As concerns this clone: One junction end disagrees with the germline gene, perhaps due to a read error. The chain couples TRBV7-9 to TRBJ2-5; 12 bases line up with TRBD2. Germline CDR1 and CDR2: SEHNR and FQNEAQ (reference sequence). CDR3 length equals 16 residues. Written as DNA, the CDR3 is TGTGCCAGCAGCCTCGGACTAGCGGGGACTCAAGGGACCCAGTACTTC. It is translated as CASSLGLAGTQGTQYF.

The chain joins TRBV11-1 to TRBJ1-1, with D possibly being TRBD1 (6 bases). Trimming took off 6 bases at V and 4 bases at J, with 15 bases between the two ends. This CDR3 comprises 14 residues. Germline CDR1 SGHAT, CDR2 FQDESV (reference sequence). CDR3 protein: CASRPNRVGTEAFF. The CDR3 bases are TGTGCCAGCAGACCGAACAGGGTTGGCACTGAAGCTTTCTTT.

This clone turned up a few times. V usage is TRBV6-1 and J usage is TRBJ1-6, with D hard to call. There are 14 residues in the CDR3. The V end was cut by 4 bases, the J end by 6 bases, with 10 bases between. Germline V gene sequence: CDR1 MNHNS, CDR2 SASEGT. The CDR3 DNA reads TGTGCCAGCAGTGGACGGAGCCTTAATTCACCCCTCCACTTT. This translates into CASSGRSLNSPLHF.

J is TRBJ1-2 and V is TRBV7-2; 7 nucleotides agree with TRBD1. The germline V gene has CDR1 SGHTA and CDR2 FQGNSA. CDR3 length: 14 amino acids. Trimming cost V 7 bases and J 3 bases; bases outside gene matches: 8. The CDR3 sequence: CASNLGGGDYGYTF. The DNA for the CDR3 is TGTGCCAGCAACCTAGGAGGGGGCGACTATGGCTACACCTTC.

V is TRBV7-9 and J is TRBJ1-3; 7 bases map to TRBD1. Per germline, CDR1 SEHNR and CDR2 FQNEAQ (reference sequence). There are 15 residues in the CDR3. V shed 1 base, J shed 3 bases, and the junction held 3 bases outside the gene matches. CDR3 DNA sequence: TGTGCCAGCAGCTTAGAGGGGGCGTTTGGAAACACCATATATTTT. It yields the protein CASSLEGAFGNTIYF.

The chain is built from TRBV18 and TRBJ1-5; 9 nucleotides agree with TRBD1. After removal of 2 bases from V and 4 bases from J, the junction contained 6 bases not matched to a gene. Germline lookup yields CDR1 KGHSH and CDR2 LQKENI. The CDR3 covers 16 residues. The CDR3 loop reads CASSPDLGTGNQPQHF. CDR3 sequence (DNA): TGTGCCAGCTCACCAGATCTGGGGACAGGGAATCAGCCCCAGCATTTT.

This chain uses TRBV7-2 with TRBJ2-3, with 10 positions matching TRBD2. Unmatched junction bases numbered 3, after V lost 3 bases and J lost 0 bases. CDR1 and CDR2 (germline): SGHTA, FQGNSA. The CDR3 has 16 residues. This CDR3 is CASSFGTSVSTDTQYF. CDR3 DNA sequence: TGTGCCAGCAGCTTCGGGACTAGCGTTAGCACAGATACGCAGTATTTT.

The chain combines TRBV7-9 with TRBJ2-3; a weak D match, TRBD2 (6 bases). The CDR3 spans 15 residues. Germline V gene data show CDR1 as SEHNR and CDR2 as FQNEAQ (reference sequence). The V and J ends lost 3 bases and 14 bases respectively, with 24 bases between them. CDR3 nucleotide sequence: TGTGCCAGCAGCTTCGGGAGCAGAGGGACCTTAGGGCTGTATTTT. It yields the protein CASSFGSRGTLGLYF.

V usage is TRBV11-2 and J usage is TRBJ2-6, with 8 positions matching TRBD2. Losses at the gene ends were 1 base for V and 0 bases for J; bases not matched to a gene: 8. Germline-derived CDR1 and CDR2 are SGHAT and FQNNGV. This CDR3 has 19 residues. The CDR3 DNA reads TGTGCCAGCAGCTTAGTGTTTGGCGGGGGGAACTCTGGGGCCAACGTCCTGACTTTC. Amino acid sequence: CASSLVFGGGNSGANVLTF.

CDR3 sequence: CASTRGYTLPGELFF. The CDR3 nucleotides read TGTGCCAGCACCAGGGGGTATACCCTCCCCGGGGAGCTGTTTTTT. V and J are TRBV21-1 and TRBJ2-2; no check of the table's D call, TRBD1, against the DNA was made. TRBV21-1 is annotated as a pseudogene. This CDR3 has 15 residues.

The chain uses TRBV18 and TRBJ1-6; D perhaps matches TRBD1 (5 bases). The length of the CDR3 is 13 residues. V was clipped by 8 bases and J by 12 bases, with 17 bases between them. In germline, CDR1 is KGHSH, CDR2 LQKENI. CDR3 loop: CASEGTRGIPLHF. The CDR3 DNA reads as TGTGCCAGCGAGGGGACGAGGGGCATACCCCTCCACTTT.

Within the sample, this clone is medium-sized (0.01 to 0.1%). The J gene is TRBJ2-4, the V gene TRBV21-1; TRBD1, the table's D call, lacks a check against the DNA. TRBV21-1 is listed as a pseudogene. This CDR3 is 15 amino acids long. The CDR3 region has the DNA TGTGCCAGCAGCAACAGGAAACTAGCCAAAAACATTCAGTACTTC. Encoded protein: CASSNRKLAKNIQYF.

This sequence joins TRBV5-1 and TRBJ2-7; 8 bases are shared with TRBD2. Losses at the gene ends were 1 base for V and 4 bases for J; bases not matched to a gene: 10. Germline V gene lookup returns CDR1 SGHRS and CDR2 YFSETQ. CDR3 size: 16 residues. The CDR3 region is CASSLQAGASIYEQYF. The CDR3 region has the DNA TGCGCCAGCAGCTTGCAAGCGGGGGCTTCTATATACGAGCAGTACTTC.

The table lists this clone with a few counts. The rearrangement joins TRBV7-2 to TRBJ2-3; D may match TRBD1 or TRBD2 (5 bases each). The germline CDR1 and CDR2 sequences are SGHTA and FQGNSA. Trimming took off 5 bases at V and 2 bases at J, with 17 bases between the two ends. This CDR3 is built from 16 residues. This CDR3 is CASSPSGGQITDTQYF. CDR3 DNA: TGTGCCAGCAGCCCTAGTGGGGGTCAAATCACAGATACGCAGTATTTT.

The V call is TRBV2, the J call TRBJ1-2; D possibly corresponds to TRBD1 (5 bases). The CDR3 is 15 amino acids. Trimming took 10 bases from V and 1 from J, leaving 19 bases between them. Germline V lookup: CDR1 SNHLY, CDR2 FYNNEI. CDR3 bases: TGTGCCATCGTCCTTAGGCGCAGGGATAACTATGGCTACACCTTC. Amino acid sequence: CAIVLRRRDNYGYTF.